The table lists the clone carrying this T cell receptor (beta chain) with a few counts. Its antigen is undetermined. The authors amplified TCR beta CDR3 regions from RNA transcripts. In the first round, RT-PCR was carried out with HTBI primers, and a multiplex PCR formed the second round. One entry per CDR3 protein results from TCRdb running MiXCR on the multiplex PCR reads. The table includes fewer than 650,000 distinct CDR3 sequences, approximately 22% detected once. This record comes from a study of Graves' ophthalmopathy and Graves' hyperthyroidism. General study findings and limits: At about 69% sensitivity and 72.22% specificity, the model predicted progression of the ophthalmopathy. Among expanded thyroid clonotypes above 0.001 frequency, most also occurred in blood.

Reliance was placed on clinical symptoms, serum thyroxine, TRAb, thyroid ultrasound and orbital computed tomography for diagnosis. Over 9.5 ml of fresh blood yielded the PBMCs by density gradient. This CDR3 comprises 13 residues. Looked up from germline, CDR1 is WSHSY and CDR2 is SAAADI. Trimming took off 7 bases at V and 2 bases at J, with 12 bases between the two ends. The sample taken for sequencing was peripheral blood. V gene TRBV10-2 combines with J gene TRBJ2-7; TRBD1 might be the D (6 bases). This clonotype was obtained from a woman aged 18-29 years with stable Graves' hyperthyroidism. Some clones in this sample may be carry-over from other donors' samples. The DNA of the CDR3 is TGCGCCAGCAAGACAGGTCTTACCTACGAGCAGTACTTC. It codes for CASKTGLTYEQYF.